This note documents a single T cell receptor beta chain sequence. This clone was recorded a few times. Its recognized antigen is unknown. The record has no base qualities; no much larger clone is one base away. This sample was taken from a study of OX40 agonist ivuxolimab in advanced cancers. Regarding the complete study: Ivuxolimab was a fully human IgG2 agonistic monoclonal antibody targeting the costimulatory receptor OX40 (CD134). Intravenous ivuxolimab was administered to patients every 2 weeks at six dose levels: 0.01, 0.1, 0.3, 1.5, 3 and 10 mg/kg. Among the approximately 50 dose-escalation patients, 19 had hepatocellular carcinoma, approximately 15 melanoma, 9 renal cell carcinoma and 9 head and neck cancer. A male proportion of 70% to 90% and a mean age of about 60 years, ranging from about 20 to 80, were recorded for the dose-escalation cohort. Patients were allowed to have had prior anti-PD-1, anti-PD-L1 or anti-CTLA-4 therapy, and approximately 40% of the dose-escalation patients had previously received checkpoint inhibitors. Partial responses occurred in three dose-escalation patients, of whom one had hepatocellular carcinoma and two had cutaneous melanoma. The point of sequencing TCRbeta in the periphery was to test whether ivuxolimab changed TCR sequence diversity and drove clonal T-cell expansion. The monotherapy dose-escalation portion (N of about 49 patients) of the phase I ivuxolimab trial is reported in the paper. The investigation overall reported the following: Low levels of normalized T-cell clonal expansion were also shown by some nonresponding patients. Which antigens the clonally expanded peripheral T cells were specific for was not determined. In the 0.1-3.0 mg/kg groups, partial responders had among the lowest normalized peripheral clonal expansion, particularly in CD8+ T cells. At doses of 0.1 to 3.0 mg/kg, clonal expansion of both CD4+ and CD8+ blood T cells was observed from baseline to week 6. After ivuxolimab, CD8+ T cells had more expanded clones than CD4+ T cells on average.

Trimming leaves V shorter by 5 bases and J shorter by 7 bases, with the junction holding 4 bases beyond the gene matches. Via the germline V gene, CDR1 is SGHVS and CDR2 FQNEAQ. Spanning cysteine to phenylalanine, the CDR3 consists of 14 amino acids. Of all the DNA, just the CDR3 is kept, 42 bases in frame from base 1. Patients with a history of autoimmune disease or receiving systemic immunosuppression were excluded from the trial. Peripheral blood for TCR sequencing was collected from all dose cohorts at baseline, on cycle 4 day 1, and on cycle 7 day 1. The samples were drawn from a first-in-human, open-label, multicenter phase I dose-escalation trial of ivuxolimab. The trial enrolled adults with locally advanced or metastatic head and neck squamous cell, hepatocellular, melanoma or renal cell carcinoma. CD4+ and CD8+ T cells were sorted separately from peripheral blood before TCR sequencing. Genomic DNA was isolated from the sorted cells so that the TCRbeta CDR3 region could be sequenced. TCRbeta CDR3 regions were sequenced using the immunoSEQ Assay. The source is immuneACCESS, and TCRdb retained only in-frame sequences with V and J called. Part of the clones is not carried over; for the studies checked, unresolved V genes explain less than half of this, and the remainder is unexplained. Within this sample are around 35,000 clones, with around four fifths of them counted one time only. The biggest ten clones account for 35% to 40% of the sample.

The chain is assembled from TRBV7-8 and TRBJ1-6; TRBD1 fits 8 bases in the junction. This sample comprised CD4+ or CD8+ T cells sorted from blood, obtained in a trial of the OX40 agonist ivuxolimab. The sequence was obtained from an adult with an advanced solid tumor such as melanoma, head and neck, liver or kidney cancer. The CDR3 corresponds to CASSVGTGNSPLHF. The DNA reads as follows: TGTGCCAGCAGCGTCGGGACAGGAAATTCACCCCTCCACTTT.